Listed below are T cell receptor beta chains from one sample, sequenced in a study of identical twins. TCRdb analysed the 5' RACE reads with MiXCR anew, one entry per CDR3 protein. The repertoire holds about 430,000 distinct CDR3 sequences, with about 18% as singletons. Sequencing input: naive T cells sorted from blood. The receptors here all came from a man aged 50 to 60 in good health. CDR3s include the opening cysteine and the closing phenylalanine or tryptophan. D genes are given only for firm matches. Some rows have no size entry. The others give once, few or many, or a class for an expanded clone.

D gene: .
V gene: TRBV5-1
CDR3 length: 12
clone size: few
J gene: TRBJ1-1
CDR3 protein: CASGSGFTEAFF
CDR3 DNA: TGCGCCAGCGGATCAGGGTTTACTGAAGCTTTCTTT

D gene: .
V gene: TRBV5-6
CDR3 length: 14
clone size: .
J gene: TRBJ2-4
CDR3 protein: CASSLDGISDIQYF
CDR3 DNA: TGTGCCAGCAGCTTGGACGGGATTTCAGACATTCAGTACTTC

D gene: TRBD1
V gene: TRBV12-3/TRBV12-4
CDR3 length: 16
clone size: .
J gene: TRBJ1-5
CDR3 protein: CASRLAGTGVDQPQHF
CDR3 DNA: TGTGCCAGCAGGCTAGCCGGGACAGGGGTCGATCAGCCCCAGCATTTT

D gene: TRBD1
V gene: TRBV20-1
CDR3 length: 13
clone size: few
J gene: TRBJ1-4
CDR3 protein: CSARTPGGEKLFF
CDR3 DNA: TGCAGTGCTAGGACACCAGGGGGTGAAAAACTGTTTTTT

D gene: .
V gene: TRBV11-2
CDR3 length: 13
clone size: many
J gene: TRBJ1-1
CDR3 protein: CASSLVVGTEAFF
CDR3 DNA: TGTGCCAGCAGCTTAGTGGTGGGCACTGAAGCTTTCTTT

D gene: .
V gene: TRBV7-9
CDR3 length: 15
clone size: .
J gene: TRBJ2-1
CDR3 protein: CASSLARDPRREQFF
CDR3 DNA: TGTGCCAGCAGCTTAGCGCGCGACCCTCGGAGAGAGCAGTTCTTC

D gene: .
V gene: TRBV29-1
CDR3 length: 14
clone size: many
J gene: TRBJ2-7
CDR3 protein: CSVAYGTWSYEQYF
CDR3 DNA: TGCAGCGTCGCATACGGGACATGGTCCTACGAGCAGTACTTC

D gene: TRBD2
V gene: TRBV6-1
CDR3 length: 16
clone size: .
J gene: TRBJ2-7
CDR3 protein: CASSPMGLAGSHEQYF
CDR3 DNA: TGTGCCAGCAGTCCCATGGGACTAGCGGGAAGTCACGAGCAGTACTTC

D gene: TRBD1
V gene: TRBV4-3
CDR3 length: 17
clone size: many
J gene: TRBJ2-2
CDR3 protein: CASSPTPGTGLGGELFF
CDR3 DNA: TGCGCCAGCAGCCCGACTCCCGGGACAGGGCTGGGCGGGGAGCTGTTTTTT

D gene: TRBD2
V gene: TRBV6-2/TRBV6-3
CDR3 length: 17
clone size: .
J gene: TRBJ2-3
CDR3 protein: CASRPRTSGASGWTQYF
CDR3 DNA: TGTGCCAGCAGACCAAGGACTAGCGGGGCCTCGGGGTGGACGCAGTATTTT

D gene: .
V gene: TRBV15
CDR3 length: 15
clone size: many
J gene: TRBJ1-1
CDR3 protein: CATSRETGMNTEAFF
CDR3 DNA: TGTGCCACCAGCAGAGAAACAGGTATGAACACTGAAGCTTTCTTT

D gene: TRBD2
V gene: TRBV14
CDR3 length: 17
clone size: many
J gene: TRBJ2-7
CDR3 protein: CASSQPGLAGHHYEQYF
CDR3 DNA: TGTGCCAGCAGTCAACCGGGACTAGCGGGACACCACTACGAGCAGTACTTC

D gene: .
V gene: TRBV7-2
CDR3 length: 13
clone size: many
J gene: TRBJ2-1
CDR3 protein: CASSSTPGNEQFF
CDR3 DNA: TGTGCCAGCAGTTCCACACCGGGGAATGAGCAGTTCTTC

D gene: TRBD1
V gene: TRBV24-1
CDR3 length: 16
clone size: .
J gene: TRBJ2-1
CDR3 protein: CATSDLGTGNANEQFF
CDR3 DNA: TGTGCCACCAGTGATTTAGGGACAGGGAATGCCAATGAGCAGTTCTTC

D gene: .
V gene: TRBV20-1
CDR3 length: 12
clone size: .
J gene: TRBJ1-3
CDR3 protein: CSARLAGNTIYF
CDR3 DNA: TGCAGTGCTAGATTGGCCGGAAACACCATATATTTT

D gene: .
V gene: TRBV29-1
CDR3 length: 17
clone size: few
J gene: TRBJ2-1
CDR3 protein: CSVGRLRGGITYNEQFF
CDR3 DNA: TGCAGCGTTGGTCGACTTCGCGGGGGCATAACCTACAATGAGCAGTTCTTC

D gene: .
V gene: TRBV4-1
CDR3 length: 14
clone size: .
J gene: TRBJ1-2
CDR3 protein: CASSQDRQNYGYTF
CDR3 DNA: TGCGCCAGCAGCCAAGATCGGCAGAACTATGGCTACACCTTC

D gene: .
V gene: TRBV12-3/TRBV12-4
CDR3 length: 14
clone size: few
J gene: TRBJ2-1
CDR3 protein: CASSIPDGINEQFF
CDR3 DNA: TGTGCCAGCAGCATACCTGACGGGATCAATGAGCAGTTCTTC

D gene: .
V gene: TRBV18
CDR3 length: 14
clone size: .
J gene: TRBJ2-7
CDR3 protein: CASSPSVTLGEQYF
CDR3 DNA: TGTGCCAGCTCACCGTCAGTAACTTTGGGAGAGCAGTACTTC

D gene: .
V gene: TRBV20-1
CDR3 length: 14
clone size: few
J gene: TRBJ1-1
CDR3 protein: CSARATPRGTEAFF
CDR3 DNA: TGCAGTGCTAGAGCCACCCCGAGGGGCACTGAAGCTTTCTTT

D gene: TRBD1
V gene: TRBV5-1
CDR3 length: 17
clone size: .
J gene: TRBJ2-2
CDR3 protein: CASSLALTGVRTGELFF
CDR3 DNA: TGCGCCAGCAGCTTGGCCCTGACAGGGGTTCGGACCGGGGAGCTGTTTTTT

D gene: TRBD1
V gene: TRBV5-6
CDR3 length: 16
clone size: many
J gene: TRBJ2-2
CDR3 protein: CASSRLGQGNTGELFF
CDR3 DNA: TGTGCCAGCAGCCGTCTGGGACAGGGAAACACCGGGGAGCTGTTTTTT

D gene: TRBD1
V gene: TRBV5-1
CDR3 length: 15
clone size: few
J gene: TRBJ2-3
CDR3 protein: CASSSRTGKADTQYF
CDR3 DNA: TGCGCCAGCAGCTCAAGGACAGGGAAGGCAGATACGCAGTATTTT

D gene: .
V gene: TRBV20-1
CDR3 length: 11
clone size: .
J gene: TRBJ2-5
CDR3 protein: CSARWMETQYF
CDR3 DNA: TGCAGTGCCCGGTGGATGGAGACCCAGTACTTC

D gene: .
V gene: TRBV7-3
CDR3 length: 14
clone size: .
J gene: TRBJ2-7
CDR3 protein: CASSNSGGTYEQYF
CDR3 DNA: TGTGCCAGCAGCAATAGCGGAGGGACCTACGAGCAGTACTTC

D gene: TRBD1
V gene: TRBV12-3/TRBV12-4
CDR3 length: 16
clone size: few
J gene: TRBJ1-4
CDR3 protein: CASTSDRGRQYEKLFF
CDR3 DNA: TGTGCCAGCACTTCGGACAGGGGGCGACAGTATGAAAAACTGTTTTTT

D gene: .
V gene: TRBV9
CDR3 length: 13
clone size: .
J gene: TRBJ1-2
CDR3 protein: CASSVGDDYGYTF
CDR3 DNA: TGTGCCAGCAGCGTAGGTGACGACTATGGCTACACCTTC

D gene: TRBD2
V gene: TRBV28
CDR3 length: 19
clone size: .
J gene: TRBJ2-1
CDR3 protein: CASSRLSGTSGRVYNEQFF
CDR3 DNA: TGTGCCAGCAGTAGACTCTCCGGGACTAGCGGGAGGGTGTACAATGAGCAGTTCTTC

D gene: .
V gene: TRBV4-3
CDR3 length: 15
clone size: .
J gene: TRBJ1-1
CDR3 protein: CASSQDAVTLSGAFF
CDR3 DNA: TGCGCCAGCAGCCAAGATGCCGTGACCCTCTCCGGAGCTTTCTTT

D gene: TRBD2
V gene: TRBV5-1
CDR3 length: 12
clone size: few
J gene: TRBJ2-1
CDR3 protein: CASSLAGDGPFF
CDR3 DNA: TGCGCCAGCAGTCTTGCGGGAGACGGGCCGTTCTTC

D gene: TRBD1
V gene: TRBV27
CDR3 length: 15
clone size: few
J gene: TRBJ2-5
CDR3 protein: CASSPVTGVKETQYF
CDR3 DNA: TGTGCCAGCAGTCCTGTGACAGGGGTTAAAGAGACCCAGTACTTC

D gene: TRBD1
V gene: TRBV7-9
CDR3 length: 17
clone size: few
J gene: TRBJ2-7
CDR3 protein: CASSSGGSGQGHYEQYF
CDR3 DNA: TGTGCCAGCAGCTCGGGGGGTTCGGGACAGGGGCATTACGAGCAGTACTTC

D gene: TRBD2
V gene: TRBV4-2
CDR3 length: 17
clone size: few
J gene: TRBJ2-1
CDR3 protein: CASSQPSLAGVYNEQFF
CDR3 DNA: TGTGCCAGCAGCCAACCTAGTCTAGCGGGAGTTTACAATGAGCAGTTCTTC

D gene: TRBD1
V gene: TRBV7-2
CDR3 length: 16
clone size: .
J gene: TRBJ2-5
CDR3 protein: CASSLVSTGVGETQYF
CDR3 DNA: TGTGCCAGCAGCTTAGTTTCGACAGGGGTGGGTGAGACCCAGTACTTC

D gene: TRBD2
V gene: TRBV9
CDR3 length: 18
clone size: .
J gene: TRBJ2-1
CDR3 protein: CASSVRAGGLSSYNEQFF
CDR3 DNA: TGTGCCAGCAGCGTTCGAGCGGGGGGCCTGAGCTCCTACAATGAGCAGTTCTTC

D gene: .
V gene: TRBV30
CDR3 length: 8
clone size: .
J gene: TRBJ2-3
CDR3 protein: CAWGTQYF
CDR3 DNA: TGTGCCTGGGGAACGCAGTATTTT

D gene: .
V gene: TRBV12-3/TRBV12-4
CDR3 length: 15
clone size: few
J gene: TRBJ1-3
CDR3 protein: CASSLDRHPGNTIYF
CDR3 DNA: TGTGCCAGCAGTTTAGACAGACACCCTGGAAACACCATATATTTT

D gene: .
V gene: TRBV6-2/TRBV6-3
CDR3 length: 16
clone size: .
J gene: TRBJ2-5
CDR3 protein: CASSYSPQEFQETQYF
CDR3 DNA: TGTGCCAGCAGTTACTCGCCCCAGGAGTTCCAAGAGACCCAGTACTTC

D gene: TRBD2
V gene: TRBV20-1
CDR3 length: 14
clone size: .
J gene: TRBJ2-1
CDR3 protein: CSARDMGLGVEQFF
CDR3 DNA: TGCAGTGCTAGAGATATGGGACTAGGAGTTGAGCAGTTCTTC

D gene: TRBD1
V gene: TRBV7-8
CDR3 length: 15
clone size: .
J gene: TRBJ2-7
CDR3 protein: CASSLRSGQPYEQYF
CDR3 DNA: TGTGCCAGCAGCTTAAGGTCGGGACAGCCCTACGAGCAGTACTTC

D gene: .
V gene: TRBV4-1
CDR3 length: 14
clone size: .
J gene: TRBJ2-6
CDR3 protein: CASSLSKGANVLTF
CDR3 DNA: TGCGCCAGCAGCCTCTCCAAGGGGGCCAACGTCCTGACTTTC

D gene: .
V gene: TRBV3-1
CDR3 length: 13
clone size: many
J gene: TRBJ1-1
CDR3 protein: CASSQVFGTEAFF
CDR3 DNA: TGTGCCAGCAGCCAAGTTTTCGGAACTGAAGCTTTCTTT

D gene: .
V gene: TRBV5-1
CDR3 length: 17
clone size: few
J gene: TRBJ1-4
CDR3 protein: CASSLPVLVTTNEKLFF
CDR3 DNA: TGCGCCAGCAGTCTACCAGTCCTCGTAACAACTAATGAAAAACTGTTTTTT

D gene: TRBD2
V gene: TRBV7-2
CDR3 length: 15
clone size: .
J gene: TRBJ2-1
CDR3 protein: CASSQREGPYNEQFF
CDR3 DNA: TGTGCCAGCAGCCAGCGGGAGGGCCCTTACAATGAGCAGTTCTTC

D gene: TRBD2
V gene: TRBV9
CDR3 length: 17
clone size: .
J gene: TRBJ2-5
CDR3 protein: CASSVAPGLAGRETQYF
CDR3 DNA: TGTGCCAGCAGCGTAGCTCCGGGACTAGCGGGGAGAGAGACCCAGTACTTC

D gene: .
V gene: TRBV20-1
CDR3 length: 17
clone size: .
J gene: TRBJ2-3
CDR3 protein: CSASPFPGGAMTDTQYF
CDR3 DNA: TGCAGTGCTAGCCCGTTCCCCGGCGGGGCGATGACAGATACGCAGTATTTT

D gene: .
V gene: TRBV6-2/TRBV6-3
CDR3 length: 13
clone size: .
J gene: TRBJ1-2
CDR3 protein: CASSYGQAHGYTF
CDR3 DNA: TGTGCCAGCAGTTACGGCCAGGCCCATGGCTACACCTTC

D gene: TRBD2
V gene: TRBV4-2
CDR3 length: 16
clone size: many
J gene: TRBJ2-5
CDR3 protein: CASSQVTGTRQETQYF
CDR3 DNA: TGTGCCAGCAGCCAAGTTACCGGGACTAGACAAGAGACCCAGTACTTC

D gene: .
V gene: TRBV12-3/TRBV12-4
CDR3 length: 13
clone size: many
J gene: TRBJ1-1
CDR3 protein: CASSLLLNTEAFF
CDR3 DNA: TGTGCCAGCAGTTTATTATTGAACACTGAAGCTTTCTTT

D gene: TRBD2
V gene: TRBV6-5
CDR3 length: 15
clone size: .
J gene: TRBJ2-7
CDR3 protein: CASSYSSGRYFEQYF
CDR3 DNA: TGTGCCAGCAGTTACTCCAGCGGGAGGTACTTCGAGCAGTACTTC

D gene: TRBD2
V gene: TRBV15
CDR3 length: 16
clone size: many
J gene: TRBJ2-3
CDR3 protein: CATSREGGTSAYTQYF
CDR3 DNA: TGTGCCACCAGCAGAGAAGGTGGGACTAGTGCGTACACGCAGTATTTT

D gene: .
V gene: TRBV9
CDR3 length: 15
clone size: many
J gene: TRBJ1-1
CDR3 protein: CASSVSAIMDTEAFF
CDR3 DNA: TGTGCCAGCAGCGTATCGGCCATCATGGACACTGAAGCTTTCTTT

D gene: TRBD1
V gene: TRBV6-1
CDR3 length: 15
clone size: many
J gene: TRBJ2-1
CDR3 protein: CASSAGQVSYNEQFF
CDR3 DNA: TGTGCCAGCAGTGCCGGACAGGTTTCCTACAATGAGCAGTTCTTC

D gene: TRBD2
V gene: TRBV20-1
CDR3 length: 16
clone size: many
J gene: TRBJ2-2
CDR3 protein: CSARVRTSGNTGELFF
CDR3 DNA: TGCAGTGCTAGAGTTCGGACTAGCGGTAACACCGGGGAGCTGTTTTTT